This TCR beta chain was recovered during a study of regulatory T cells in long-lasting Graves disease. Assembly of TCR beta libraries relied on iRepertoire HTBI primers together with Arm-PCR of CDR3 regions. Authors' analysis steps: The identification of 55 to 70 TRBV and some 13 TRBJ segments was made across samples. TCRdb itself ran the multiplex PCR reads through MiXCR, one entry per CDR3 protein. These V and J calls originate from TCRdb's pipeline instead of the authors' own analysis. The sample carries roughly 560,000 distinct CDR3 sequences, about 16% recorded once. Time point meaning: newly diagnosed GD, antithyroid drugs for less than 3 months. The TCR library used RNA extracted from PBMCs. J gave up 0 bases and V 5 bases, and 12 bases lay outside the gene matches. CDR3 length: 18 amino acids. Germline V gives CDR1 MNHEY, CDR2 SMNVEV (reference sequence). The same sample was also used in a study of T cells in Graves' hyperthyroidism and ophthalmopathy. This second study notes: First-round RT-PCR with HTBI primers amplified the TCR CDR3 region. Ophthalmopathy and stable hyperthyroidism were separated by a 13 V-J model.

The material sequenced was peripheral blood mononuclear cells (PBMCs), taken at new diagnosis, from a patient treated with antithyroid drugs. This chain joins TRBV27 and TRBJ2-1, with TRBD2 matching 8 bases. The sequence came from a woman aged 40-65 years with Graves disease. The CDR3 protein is CASSNYPFAGGSYNEQFF. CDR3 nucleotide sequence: TGTGCCAGCAGTAACTACCCTTTTGCGGGGGGCTCCTACAATGAGCAGTTCTTC.